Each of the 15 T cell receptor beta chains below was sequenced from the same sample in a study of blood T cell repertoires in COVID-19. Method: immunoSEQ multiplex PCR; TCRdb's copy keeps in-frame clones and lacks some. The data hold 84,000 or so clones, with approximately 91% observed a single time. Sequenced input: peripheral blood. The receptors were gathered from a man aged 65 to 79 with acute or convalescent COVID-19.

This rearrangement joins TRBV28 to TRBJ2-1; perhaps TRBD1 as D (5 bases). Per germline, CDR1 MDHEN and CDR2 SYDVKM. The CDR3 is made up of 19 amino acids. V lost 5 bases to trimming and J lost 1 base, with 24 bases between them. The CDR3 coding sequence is TGTGCCAGCAGTCCTACTGACAGCTCCGCTATTTTTTCCTACAATGAGCAGTTCTTC. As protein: CASSPTDSSAIFSYNEQFF.

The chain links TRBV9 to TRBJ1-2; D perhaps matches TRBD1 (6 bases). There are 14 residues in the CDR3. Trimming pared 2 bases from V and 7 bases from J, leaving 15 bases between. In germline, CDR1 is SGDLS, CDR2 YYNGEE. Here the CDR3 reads CASSVSGVLRGYTF. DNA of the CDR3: TGTGCCAGCAGCGTCTCAGGGGTTTTACGTGGCTACACCTTC.

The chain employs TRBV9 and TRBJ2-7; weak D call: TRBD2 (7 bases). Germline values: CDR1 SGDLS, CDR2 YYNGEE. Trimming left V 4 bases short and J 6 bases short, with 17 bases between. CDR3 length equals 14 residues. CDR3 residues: CASSKGGGSGEQYF. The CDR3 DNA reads TGTGCCAGCAGCAAGGGGGGAGGGTCTGGCGAGCAGTACTTC. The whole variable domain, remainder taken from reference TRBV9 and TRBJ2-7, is DSGVTQTPKHLITATGQRVTLRCSPRSGDLSVYWYQQSLDQGLQFLIQYYNGEERAKGNILERFSAQQFPDLHSELNLSSLELGDSALYFCASSKGGGSGEQYFGPGTRLTVT.

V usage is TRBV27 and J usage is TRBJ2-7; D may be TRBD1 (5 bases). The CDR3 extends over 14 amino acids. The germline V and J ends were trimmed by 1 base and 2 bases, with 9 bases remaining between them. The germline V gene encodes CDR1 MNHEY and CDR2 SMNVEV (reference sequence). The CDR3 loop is CASSLFTGPYEQYF. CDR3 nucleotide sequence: TGTGCCAGCAGTTTATTCACAGGACCCTACGAGCAGTACTTC.

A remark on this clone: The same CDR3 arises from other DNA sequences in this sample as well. The CDR3 DNA reads TGTGCCAGCAGTCGGGACTCCCTGAACACCGGGGAGCTGTTTTTT. This translates into CASSRDSLNTGELFF. The chain links TRBV14 to TRBJ2-2; weak D call: TRBD2 (6 bases). Looked up from germline, CDR1 is SGHDN and CDR2 is FVKESK. The CDR3 consists of 15 residues. V was trimmed by 6 bases and J by 1 base, leaving 12 bases between them.

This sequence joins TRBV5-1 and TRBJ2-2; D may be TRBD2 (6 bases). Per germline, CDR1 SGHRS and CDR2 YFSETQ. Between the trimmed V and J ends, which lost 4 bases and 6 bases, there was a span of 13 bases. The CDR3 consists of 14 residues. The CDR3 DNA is TGCGCCAGCAGCCCGGGACTTTCACCCGGGGAGCTGTTTTTT. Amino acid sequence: CASSPGLSPGELFF.

The chain's CDR3 is CAITADRGTDTQYF. As DNA, the CDR3 is TGTGCCATCACGGCAGACAGGGGGACAGATACGCAGTATTTT. The chain employs TRBV10-3 and TRBJ2-3; 9 nucleotides match TRBD1. Germline V gene data show CDR1 as ENHRY and CDR2 as SYGVKD. This CDR3 has 14 amino acids. Trimming removed 7 bases from V and 3 bases from J; junction bases left unmatched: 5.

For the CDR3, the DNA is TGTGCCAGCAAGAACCGGGACAGGGAAAATTCACCCCTCCACTTT. This codes for CASKNRDRENSPLHF. V and J are TRBV6-5 and TRBJ1-6; 9 positions match TRBD1. The ends lost 7 bases at V and 7 bases at J; junction bases unmatched: 8. This CDR3 is built from 15 residues. Germline V lookup: CDR1 MNHEY, CDR2 SVGAGI.

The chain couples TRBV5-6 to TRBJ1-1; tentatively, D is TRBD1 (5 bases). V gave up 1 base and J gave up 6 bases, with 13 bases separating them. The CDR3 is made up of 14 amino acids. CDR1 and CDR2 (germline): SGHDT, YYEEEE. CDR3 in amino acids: CASSLRGLIAEAFF. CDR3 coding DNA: TGTGCCAGCAGCTTGCGGGGACTGATCGCTGAAGCTTTCTTT.

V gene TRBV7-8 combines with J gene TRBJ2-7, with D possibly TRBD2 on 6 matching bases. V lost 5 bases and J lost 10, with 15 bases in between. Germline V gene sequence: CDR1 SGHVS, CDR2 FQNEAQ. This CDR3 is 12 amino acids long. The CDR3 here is CASSRETGTQYF. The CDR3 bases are TGTGCCAGCAGCCGGGAGACGGGGACTCAGTACTTC.

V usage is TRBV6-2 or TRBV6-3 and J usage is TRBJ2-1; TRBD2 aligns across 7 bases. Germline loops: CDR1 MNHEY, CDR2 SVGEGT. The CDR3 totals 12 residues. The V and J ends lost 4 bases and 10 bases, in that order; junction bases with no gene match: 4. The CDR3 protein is CASSLREVEQFF. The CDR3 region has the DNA TGTGCCAGCAGTTTACGGGAGGTGGAGCAGTTCTTC.

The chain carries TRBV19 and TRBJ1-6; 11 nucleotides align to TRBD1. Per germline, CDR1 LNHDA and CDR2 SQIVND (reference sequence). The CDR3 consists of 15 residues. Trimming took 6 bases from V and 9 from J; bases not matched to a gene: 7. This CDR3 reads CASSPRTGGSSPLHF. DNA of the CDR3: TGTGCCAGTAGCCCAAGGACAGGGGGCTCTTCACCCCTCCACTTT.

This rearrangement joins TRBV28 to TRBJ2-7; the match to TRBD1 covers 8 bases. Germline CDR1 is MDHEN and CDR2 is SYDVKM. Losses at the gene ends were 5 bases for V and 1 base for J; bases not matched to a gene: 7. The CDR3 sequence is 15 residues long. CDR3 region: CASSPPTGVSYEQYF. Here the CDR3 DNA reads TGTGCCAGCAGTCCACCGACAGGGGTATCCTACGAGCAGTACTTC.

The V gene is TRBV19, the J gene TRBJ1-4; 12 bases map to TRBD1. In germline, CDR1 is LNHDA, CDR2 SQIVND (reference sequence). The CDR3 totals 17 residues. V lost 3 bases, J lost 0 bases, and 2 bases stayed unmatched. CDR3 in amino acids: CASSMGQGAATNEKLFF. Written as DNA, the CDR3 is TGTGCCAGTAGTATGGGACAGGGGGCCGCAACTAATGAAAAACTGTTTTTT.

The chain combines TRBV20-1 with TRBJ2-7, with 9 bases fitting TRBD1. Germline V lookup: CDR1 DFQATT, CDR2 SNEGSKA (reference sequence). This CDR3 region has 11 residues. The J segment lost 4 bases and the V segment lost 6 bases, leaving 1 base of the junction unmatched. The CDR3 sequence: CSAGQGYEQYF. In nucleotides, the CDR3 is TGCAGTGCGGGACAGGGTTACGAGCAGTACTTC.